This T cell receptor beta chain was observed in a study of shared clonotypes between healthy human individuals. It was CD45RO-negative cells, positively selected for CCR7, that made up naive CD8 cells, with terminally differentiated effector memory CD45RA+ cells excluded. The V gene's germline CDR1 is MNHEY and CDR2 SMNVEV (reference sequence). The CDR3 loop spans 13 amino acids. Trimming shortened V by 4 bases and J by 1 base, and 7 bases separated the two germline ends. Clones were read by immunoSEQ multiplex PCR, and TCRdb kept only the in-frame ones, dropping some. The sample lists more than 600,000 clones, under 95% seen once, with about a quarter in the top ten.

The clonotype originates from a man aged 30 to 39 in good health. Sequencing was done on a sample of naive CD8+ T cells sorted from blood. The chain uses TRBV27 and TRBJ1-1, with D uncertain. DNA of the CDR3: TGTGCCAGCAGTTACAACCCGAACACTGAAGCTTTCTTT. Translating it yields CASSYNPNTEAFF.